These 25 T cell receptor beta chains share one sample of origin, sequenced in a study of CXCR3-negative and CXCR3-positive naive CD8 T cells. The authors made the TRB cDNA libraries by 5' RACE using UMI labels. Each CDR3 protein gets one entry in TCRdb, which reprocessed the 5' RACE reads and gives no DNA. The sample totals under 75,000 distinct CDR3 sequences. Sequencing input: naive CXCR3- CD8+ T cells from blood. Subset given: CD45RO-CCR7+CD27+CD95- naive CD8+ T cells lacking CXCR3 (TNR3-). The receptors here all came from a human donor in good health. Some clones in this sample may be carry-over from other donors' samples.

The CDR3 loop is CASGSPEGYEQYF. The V and J genes are TRBV6-5 and TRBJ2-7; TCRdb proposes TRBD1, but this gene call is untestable without DNA. The CDR3 consists of 13 residues. Germline CDR1 MNHEY, CDR2 SVGAGI.

V gene TRBV7-9 combines with J gene TRBJ2-1; TCRdb proposes TRBD2, but this gene call is untestable without DNA. This CDR3 spans 16 amino acids. CDR1 and CDR2 (germline): SEHNR, FQNEAQ (reference sequence). CDR3 amino acids: CASSDGLAGGPGEQFF. Variable domain in full (rest from reference TRBV7-9 and TRBJ2-1): DTGVSQNPRHKITKRGQNVTFRCDPISEHNRLYWYRQTLGQGPEFLTYFQNEAQLEKSRLLSDRFSAERPKGSFSTLEIQRTEQGDSAMYLCASSDGLAGGPGEQFFGPGTRLTVL.

V and J are TRBV7-3 and TRBJ2-1; TCRdb picks TRBD2, but there is no DNA to check that call. This CDR3 has 20 amino acids. Germline CDR1 is SGHTA and CDR2 is FQGTGA. The CDR3 here is CASSPEGLAGGMGYYNEQFF.

This chain links TRBV4-2 with TRBJ2-3; no DNA is available, so the TRBD2 call from TCRdb remains unchecked. The CDR3 length is 16 residues. The germline gives CDR1 LGHNA, CDR2 YNFKEQ. The CDR3 sequence is CASSSTTSGATDTQYF.

V is TRBV7-9 and J is TRBJ2-1; TCRdb proposes TRBD1, but this gene call is untestable without DNA. The CDR3 totals 15 residues. Germline V CDR1 and CDR2: SEHNR, FQNEAQ (reference sequence). This chain's CDR3 is CASSLGDRGINEQFF.

J is TRBJ2-2 and V is TRBV27. Germline CDR1 and CDR2: MNHEY and SMNVEV (reference sequence). CDR3 length equals 12 residues. CDR3 loop: CASSLYHGELFF.

This sequence joins TRBV19 and TRBJ1-5; there is no DNA to check the TCRdb D call of TRBD1. Germline values: CDR1 LNHDA, CDR2 SQIVND (reference sequence). The CDR3 is made up of 18 amino acids. CDR3: CASSMGLPGQGFNQPQHF.

The rearrangement uses TRBV12-3 or TRBV12-4 and TRBJ2-7; TCRdb indicates TRBD1, and absent DNA this call remains unverified. The CDR3 runs to 15 residues. The CDR3 spells CASSSSTGQGYEQYF.

The chain uses TRBV5-1 and TRBJ2-3; TCRdb's D gene call, TRBD2, goes unchecked for lack of DNA. Germline values: CDR1 SGHRS, CDR2 YFSETQ. This CDR3 comprises 12 residues. This CDR3 is CASSSSGDTQYF.

The chain joins TRBV29-1 to TRBJ2-7; the D call from TCRdb, TRBD1, cannot be confirmed without DNA. The CDR3 runs 11 residues. Germline CDR1 reads SQVTM; CDR2 reads ANQGSEA. The CDR3 spells CSVERGYEQYF.

The rearrangement uses TRBV29-1 and TRBJ1-1; as DNA is missing, the TRBD1 call by TCRdb cannot be tested. CDR1 is SQVTM, CDR2 ANQGSEA, per germline. The CDR3 spans 18 residues. The CDR3 here is CSVEEGPGQGARETEAFF.

This CDR3 reads CASSQDRGYTF. The J gene is TRBJ1-2, the V gene TRBV4-2. Germline-derived CDR1 and CDR2 are LGHNA and YNFKEQ. The CDR3 is 11 amino acids.

The chain joins TRBV10-3 to TRBJ2-5; TCRdb reports TRBD1, a call that lacks DNA to check it against. The CDR3 consists of 13 residues. Germline V gene lookup returns CDR1 ENHRY and CDR2 SYGVKD. The CDR3 loop reads CAISGQNEETQYF.

This chain joins TRBV7-7 and TRBJ2-7; TCRdb picks TRBD1, but there is no DNA to check that call. CDR1 and CDR2 (germline): SSHAT, FNYEAQ (reference sequence). The CDR3 spans 15 residues. CDR3 loop: CASSPGTGSAYEQYF. Drawing the rest from reference TRBV7-7 and TRBJ2-7, the complete variable domain is GAGVSQSPRYKVTKRGQDVTLRCDPISSHATLYWYQQALGQGPEFLTYFNYEAQPDKSGLPSDRFSAERPEGSISTLTIQRTEQRDSAMYRCASSPGTGSAYEQYFGPGTRLTVT.

The chain is built from TRBV28 and TRBJ2-1; TCRdb's D gene call, TRBD1, goes unchecked for lack of DNA. The CDR3 sequence is 13 residues long. Germline lookup yields CDR1 MDHEN and CDR2 SYDVKM. The CDR3 protein is CASSFGWGNEQFF.

V and J are TRBV20-1 and TRBJ1-1; the TRBD1 assignment by TCRdb is unverifiable without DNA. Germline V CDR1 and CDR2: DFQATT, SNEGSKA (reference sequence). The CDR3 sequence is 14 residues long. The CDR3 loop is CSARGLHRDTEAFF.

The V and J genes are TRBV7-9 and TRBJ1-5; TCRdb designates TRBD1, a call that cannot be tested without DNA. The CDR3 has 17 residues. From germline, CDR1 is SEHNR and CDR2 FQNEAQ (reference sequence). Here the CDR3 reads CASSLVFGTVSNQPQHF.

The V and J genes are TRBV7-9 and TRBJ2-1; TCRdb selects TRBD2, and the lack of DNA leaves this call unchecked. Germline V gene lookup returns CDR1 SEHNR and CDR2 FQNEAQ (reference sequence). CDR3 length: 13 residues. The CDR3 here is CASRAGGRNEQFF.

The rearrangement links TRBV4-1 to TRBJ1-2. From germline, CDR1 is MGHRA and CDR2 YSYEKL. This CDR3 region has 15 residues. The CDR3 sequence: CASSQEARANYGYTF.

The chain has TRBV9 and TRBJ2-3; the TRBD1 assignment by TCRdb is unverifiable without DNA. CDR3 length: 15 amino acids. Germline V gene lookup returns CDR1 SGDLS and CDR2 YYNGEE. CDR3 loop: CASSPFGGPSDTQYF.

The chain is built from TRBV29-1 and TRBJ1-4; there is no DNA to check the TCRdb D call of TRBD1. The CDR3 has 11 residues. Germline CDR1 SQVTM, CDR2 ANQGSEA. Here the CDR3 reads CSAEGGEKLFF.

V and J are TRBV5-6 and TRBJ2-6; checking the TCRdb D call of TRBD1 is not possible without DNA. CDR3 size: 18 residues. Germline-derived CDR1 and CDR2 are SGHDT and YYEEEE. The CDR3 sequence is CASSLAKGRGPGANVLTF.

This sequence joins TRBV11-2 and TRBJ2-5; TCRdb reports TRBD1, a call that lacks DNA to check it against. Germline V gene data show CDR1 as SGHAT and CDR2 as FQNNGV. The CDR3 has 14 amino acids. CDR3 region: CASSRGGYQETQYF.

The chain couples TRBV6-6 to TRBJ2-2; TCRdb designates TRBD1, a call that cannot be tested without DNA. Germline V gene sequence: CDR1 MNHNY, CDR2 SVGAGI (reference sequence). This CDR3 region has 15 residues. CDR3 residues: CASSYSGTWAGELFF.

V and J are TRBV6-2 or TRBV6-3 and TRBJ2-5; TCRdb designates TRBD1, a call that cannot be tested without DNA. Looked up from germline, CDR1 is MNHEY and CDR2 is SVGEGT. This CDR3 region has 14 residues. The CDR3 is CASSYYAGRETQYF.